This TCR beta chain derives from a study of cytomegalovirus exposure and HLA in healthy donors. Study-wide findings and caveats: Most TCRs appeared rarely, but some public TCRs recurred in many donors. The listing of 160 or so TCR beta chains classed them as cytomegalovirus-associated.

V was shortened by 1 base and J by 4 bases, with 10 bases between the two germline ends. Germline loops: CDR1 SGHTA, CDR2 FQGNSA. The CDR3 is 14 amino acids. Separate from the roughly 720-subject first cohort, the 120-subject validation cohort was the one that the donors belonged to. Turning to this clone: The antigen is undetermined.

TCRdb's copy holds only in-frame clones and misses some; the assay was immunoSEQ multiplex PCR. This sample has about 56,000 clones, with 85% to 95% found just once. The chain is built from TRBV7-2 and TRBJ1-2; no clear D gene. The origin of this receptor is a woman between 18 and 29 years old in good health and CMV-seropositive. The specimen sequenced was PBMCs. The CDR3 bases are TGTGCCAGCAGCTTAGAGTCCGGGATCTATGGCTACACCTTC. The encoded protein is CASSLESGIYGYTF. The full variable domain, completed using reference TRBV7-2 and TRBJ1-2, is GAGVSQSPSNKVTEKGKDVELRCDPISGHTALYWYRQSLGQGLEFLIYFQGNSAPDKSGLPSDRFSAERTGGSVSTLTIQRTQQEDSAVYLCASSLESGIYGYTFGSGTRLTVV.